This T cell receptor beta chain emerged from a study of shared clonotypes between healthy human individuals. Germline-derived CDR1 and CDR2 are MNHEY and SMNVEV (reference sequence). This CDR3 is 16 amino acids long. V lost 6 bases, J lost 4 bases, and 13 bases stayed unmatched. Here immunoSEQ multiplex PCR was the method, and the copy in TCRdb shows in-frame clones only, minus some. The data hold about 2,200,000 clones, with about 93% observed a single time. Terminally differentiated effector memory CD45RA+ cells were left out of the naive CD8 fraction, which was CD45RO-negative and positively selected for CCR7.

The chain couples TRBV27 to TRBJ2-7, with 9 bases identical to TRBD2. The sequenced material came from naive CD8+ T cells from PBMCs. The clonotype originates from a man aged 18 to 30 in good health. Some clones in this sample may be carry-over from other donors' samples. CDR3 residues: CASSPLLAGVGYEQYF. CDR3 DNA sequence: TGTGCCAGCAGCCCTCTTTTAGCGGGAGTAGGGTACGAGCAGTACTTC.